Many counts were recorded for the clone carrying this T cell receptor beta chain. The sample is drawn from a study of T cell repertoires in cytomegalovirus infection. Study background: Based on public TCR beta signatures, there were indications of CMV infection and of a matching HLA type.

V was trimmed by 6 bases and J by 0 bases, leaving 11 bases between them. Germline V gene lookup returns CDR1 MNHNS and CDR2 SASEGT. The CDR3 length is 14 residues. Via MiXCR, TCRdb re-called the reads, giving one row per CDR3 protein. The sample records around 450,000 distinct CDR3 sequences, about 11% being singletons. This clonotype was sampled from a human donor in good health (CMV status not recorded). Some clones in this sample may be carry-over from other donors' samples. Specimen: PBMCs. The V and J genes are TRBV6-1 and TRBJ1-2; D may be TRBD1 (5 bases). The CDR3 sequence is CASSRVGSNYGYTF. The CDR3 DNA reads as TGTGCCAGCAGCAGGGTAGGGTCTAACTATGGCTACACCTTC.